This record looks at one T cell receptor (beta chain) sequence and its context. No antigen is known for it. UMI-tagged TRB cDNA libraries were built via 5' RACE. TCRdb derives one entry per CDR3 protein from the 5' RACE reads, leaving out DNA. This table holds some 56,000 distinct CDR3 sequences. These data originate in a study of CXCR3-negative and CXCR3-positive naive CD8 T cells. Germline CDR1 and CDR2: SGHRS and YFSETQ. This CDR3 region has 15 residues. The study, taken as a whole, reports: Naive CXCR3-positive and CXCR3-negative cells shared similar TRBV-TRBJ usage, unlike memory cells. It was found that naive subsets had comparable surface CD5, and TCR strength was inferred from TRB CDR3 properties. For memory CD8+ cells diversity was much lower, but both naive subsets had comparably high diversity. The study found CXCR3 expression partially decreased after cryopreservation and ran most assays on fresh PBMCs.

This rearrangement joins TRBV5-1 to TRBJ2-7; the TRBD1 assignment by TCRdb is unverifiable without DNA. Sequencing used memory CD8+ T cells from blood. The source of this sequence is a human donor in good health. Some clones in this sample may be carry-over from other donors' samples. The CDR3 spells CASSYRDPPEDEQYF. Filled out from reference TRBV5-1 and TRBJ2-7, the complete variable domain reads KAGVTQTPRYLIKTRGQQVTLSCSPISGHRSVSWYQQTPGQGLQFLFEYFSETQRNKGNFPGRFSGRQFSNSRSEMNVSTLELGDSALYLCASSYRDPPEDEQYFGPGTRLTVT.